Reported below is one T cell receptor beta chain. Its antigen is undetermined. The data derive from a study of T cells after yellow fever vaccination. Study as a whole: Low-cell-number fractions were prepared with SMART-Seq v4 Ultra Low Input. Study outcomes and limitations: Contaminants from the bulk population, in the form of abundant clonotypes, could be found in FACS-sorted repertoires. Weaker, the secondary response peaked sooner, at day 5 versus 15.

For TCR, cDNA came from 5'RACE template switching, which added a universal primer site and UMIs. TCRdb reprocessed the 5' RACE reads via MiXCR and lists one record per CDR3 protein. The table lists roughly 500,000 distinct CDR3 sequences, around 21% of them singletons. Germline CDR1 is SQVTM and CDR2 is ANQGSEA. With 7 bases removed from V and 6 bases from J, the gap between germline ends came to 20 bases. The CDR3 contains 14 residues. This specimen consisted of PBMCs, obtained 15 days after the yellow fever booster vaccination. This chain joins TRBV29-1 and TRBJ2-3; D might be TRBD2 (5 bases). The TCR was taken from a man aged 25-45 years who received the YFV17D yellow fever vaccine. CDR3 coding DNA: TGCAGCGCGAACCGGGGTTCTGGTATGGATACGCAGTATTTT. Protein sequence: CSANRGSGMDTQYF.